This T cell receptor (beta chain) was retrieved from a study of T cell responses to AZD1222 COVID-19 vaccine. Clones were sequenced by immunoSEQ multiplex PCR, and TCRdb holds only the in-frame ones, with some missing. The data show approximately 72,000 clones, roughly 87% seen once. The clonotype comes from an adult who received the AZD1222 COVID-19 vaccine. The sequencing used peripheral blood, collected 28 days after the second AZD1222 dose.

The CDR3 sequence: CASRPPGGVEQYF. The CDR3 coding sequence is TGTGCCAGCAGACCCCCCGGAGGCGTCGAGCAGTACTTC. The rearrangement joins TRBV28 to TRBJ2-7; possibly TRBD2 for D (5 bases). Germline V gene lookup returns CDR1 MDHEN and CDR2 SYDVKM. Trimming cost V 6 bases and J 6 bases, with 15 bases left between them. This CDR3 has 13 amino acids.